This is a list of T cell receptor beta chains from one sample in a study of vaccination and CD4 T cells after COVID-19. Each CDR3 protein is one row after TCRdb ran MiXCR on the PCR reads. This sample yields over 15,000 distinct CDR3 sequences, of which about 50% are seen a single time; approximately 7.2% belongs to the top ten. The antigens for these receptors are not known. Sequenced material: CD4+ T cells from blood, cultured in vitro, taken before SARS-CoV-2 vaccination. The receptors here all came from a human donor who had recovered from COVID-19. The CDR3 runs from the conserved cysteine through the conserved F or W.

V: TRBV20-1
J: TRBJ1-5
CDR3: CSASLSRGRGQPQHF

V: TRBV5-1
J: TRBJ1-2
CDR3: CASSPRGTGYTF

V: TRBV28
J: TRBJ2-7
CDR3: CASSGPGTSGSYEQYF

V: TRBV7-9
J: TRBJ2-1
CDR3: CASSLTAGLAGSYNEQFF

V: TRBV28
J: TRBJ1-5
CDR3: CASGEWNSNQPQHF

V: TRBV2
J: TRBJ1-1
CDR3: CASSEEATANTEAFF

V: TRBV5-1
J: TRBJ2-2
CDR3: CASSFLAGASGELFF

V: TRBV27
J: TRBJ1-1
CDR3: CASSSPSLNTEAFF

V: TRBV6-1
J: TRBJ1-1
CDR3: CASSEGAHTEAFF

V: TRBV4-1
J: TRBJ1-4
CDR3: CASSQSHGGILFF

V: TRBV10-3
J: TRBJ2-7
CDR3: CAISGTLGGGEQYF

V: TRBV20-1
J: TRBJ2-7
CDR3: CSATEGDYEQYF

V: TRBV6-1
J: TRBJ1-6
CDR3: CASSEGEIGDSPLHF

V: TRBV11-2
J: TRBJ1-3
CDR3: CASSQGNTIYF

V: TRBV6-4
J: TRBJ2-3
CDR3: CASSDGSTDTQYF

V: TRBV20-1
J: TRBJ2-5
CDR3: CSATTSGRDQYF

V: TRBV28
J: TRBJ2-3
CDR3: CASSTRSPTSGRGADTQYF

V: TRBV20-1
J: TRBJ2-4
CDR3: CSAEGVRANIQYF

V: TRBV2
J: TRBJ1-2
CDR3: CASSGQGTFYGYTF

V: TRBV27
J: TRBJ2-2
CDR3: CTSSLSRDRRILGENPGELFF

V: TRBV6-1
J: TRBJ2-5
CDR3: CASSVPSKGETQYF

V: TRBV20-1
J: TRBJ2-7
CDR3: CSARSPLAGGPEQYF

V: TRBV18
J: TRBJ2-6
CDR3: CASSPDSSGANVLTF

V: TRBV20-1
J: TRBJ2-5
CDR3: CSATPPTLSQYF

V: TRBV30
J: TRBJ2-3
CDR3: CAWSGDREGTDTQYF

V: TRBV19
J: TRBJ2-3
CDR3: CASGTSGSTDTQYF

V: TRBV28
J: TRBJ1-2
CDR3: CASSPNGVSASTF

V: TRBV20-1
J: TRBJ2-1
CDR3: CSARDPAGGRDNEQFF

V: TRBV21-1
J: TRBJ2-1
CDR3: CASSKEPQPGSPYNEQFF

V: TRBV7-2
J: TRBJ2-3
CDR3: CASTPGQGTDTQYF

V: TRBV6-2/TRBV6-3
J: TRBJ1-5
CDR3: CASSYTQGNQPQHF

V: TRBV20-1
J: TRBJ2-2
CDR3: CSARWTGHRSGELFF

V: TRBV2
J: TRBJ1-5
CDR3: CASSGGTGFQPQHF

V: TRBV6-1
J: TRBJ2-1
CDR3: CASSELAANEQFF

V: TRBV12-3/TRBV12-4
J: TRBJ1-1
CDR3: CASSPNPGQGPNTEAFF

V: TRBV20-1
J: TRBJ2-3
CDR3: CSASDRARTDTQYF

V: TRBV11-2
J: TRBJ2-7
CDR3: CASSGLRGSRRGNEQYF

V: TRBV12-3/TRBV12-4
J: TRBJ2-2
CDR3: CASGSLQGRGDTGELFF

V: TRBV24-1
J: TRBJ1-2
CDR3: CATSARQESRAPRHYGYTF

V: TRBV20-1
J: TRBJ2-5
CDR3: CSATFGGMRETQYF

V: TRBV7-9
J: TRBJ2-5
CDR3: CASSSRGSQETQYF

V: TRBV5-1
J: TRBJ2-3
CDR3: CASSLGGQTDTQYF

V: TRBV20-1
J: TRBJ2-7
CDR3: CSARGGKVEQYF

V: TRBV19
J: TRBJ2-2
CDR3: CASSIGGSNTGELFF

V: TRBV7-8
J: TRBJ1-5
CDR3: CASSLDLGGNQPQHF

V: TRBV18
J: TRBJ2-3
CDR3: CASGERPIFTDTQYF

V: TRBV11-2
J: TRBJ2-1
CDR3: CASSLAARAEQFF

V: TRBV4-1
J: TRBJ2-7
CDR3: CASSPGTGGREQYF

V: TRBV12-3/TRBV12-4
J: TRBJ1-1
CDR3: CASTLQLNTEAFF

V: TRBV28
J: TRBJ1-2
CDR3: CASRNLGRSYTF

V: TRBV7-8
J: TRBJ2-5
CDR3: CASSRAQGETQYF

V: TRBV6-5
J: TRBJ1-5
CDR3: CASSYRGRSNQPQHF

V: TRBV5-1
J: TRBJ2-2
CDR3: CASSQGAGVSGELFF

V: TRBV6-1
J: TRBJ2-3
CDR3: CASSLRDNTQYF

V: TRBV11-2
J: TRBJ2-1
CDR3: CASSLAGGVSYNEQFF